This TCR beta chain comes out of a study of blood T cells in healthy people across ages. Study-level findings and limits: Comparison with aged donors showed that long-lived donors had more naive CD4+ cells and higher diversity. Diversity of TCR beta per million T cells declined in a roughly linear way with age.

The V gene's germline CDR1 is PRHDT and CDR2 FYEKMQ (reference sequence). The CDR3 contains 15 residues. The V and J ends lost 5 bases and 3 bases, in that order; junction bases with no gene match: 3. Note on this clonotype: Its antigen remains unknown.

Using a J-beta primer mix together with a sample-barcoded 5' primer, a second PCR was run for roughly 7 to 12 cycles. Every cDNA molecule carried a tag from a template-switch adaptor bearing 12 random nucleotides. Individual samples furnished no less than 2.5 million CDR3-containing paired-end reads apiece. TCRdb ran MiXCR on the 5' RACE reads and lists one entry per CDR3 protein. The data contain about 1.5 million distinct CDR3 sequences, about 40% of them singletons. Source material: blood. The rearrangement links TRBV13 to TRBJ1-4; the match to TRBD1 covers 10 bases. This clonotype was sampled from a woman between 18 and 29 years old in good health. CDR3 residues: CASSRGQGANEKLFF. The DNA for the CDR3 is TGTGCCAGCAGCCGCGGACAGGGGGCTAATGAAAAACTGTTTTTT.